These 9 T cell receptor beta chains share one sample of origin, sequenced in a study of shared clonotypes between healthy human individuals. The assay was immunoSEQ multiplex PCR, and TCRdb's table has in-frame clones only and misses some. The data contain about 2.1 million clones, 80% to 95% of them seen just once; the ten biggest clones take up about 1.7%. It was CD45RO-negative cells, positively selected for CCR7, that made up naive CD8 cells, with terminally differentiated effector memory CD45RA+ cells excluded. Sequencing was done on a sample of naive CD8+ T cells from PBMCs. These receptors were obtained from a man between 18 and 35 years old in good health. Some clones in this sample may be carry-over from other donors' samples.

The chain combines TRBV7-9 with TRBJ2-7; tentative D call: TRBD1 (5 bases). This CDR3 region has 16 residues. Deletions cut 5 bases from V and 2 bases from J, with 19 bases between. Germline assignment: CDR1 SEHNR and CDR2 FQNEAQ (reference sequence). The CDR3 nucleotides are TGTGCCAGCAGCCCCGAGGCAGGGAAGGTAGCCTACGAGCAGTACTTC. Protein product: CASSPEAGKVAYEQYF. Based on the CDR3 plus reference TRBV7-9 and TRBJ2-7, the full variable domain is DTGVSQNPRHKITKRGQNVTFRCDPISEHNRLYWYRQTLGQGPEFLTYFQNEAQLEKSRLLSDRFSAERPKGSFSTLEIQRTEQGDSAMYLCASSPEAGKVAYEQYFGPGTRLTVT.

V gene TRBV7-8 combines with J gene TRBJ2-1, with 7 bases matching TRBD2. With V trimmed by 5 bases and J by 10 bases, 14 bases remained unmatched. Germline V gene data show CDR1 as SGHVS and CDR2 as FQNEAQ. The CDR3 totals 15 residues. CDR3 sequence: CASSPLGGADTEQFF. As DNA, the CDR3 is TGTGCCAGCAGCCCATTGGGAGGGGCCGACACGGAGCAGTTCTTC.

Here the CDR3 reads CASSGKGDTDTQYF. The CDR3 DNA is TGTGCCAGCAGTGGAAAGGGGGACACAGATACGCAGTATTTT. The V call is TRBV6-1, the J call TRBJ2-3; TRBD1 is a possible D gene (6 bases). V was clipped by 4 bases and J by 2 bases, with 10 bases between them. There are 14 residues in the CDR3. Germline CDR1 and CDR2: MNHNS and SASEGT.

This clone has a single count. The J gene is TRBJ2-5, the V gene TRBV7-9; tentatively, D is TRBD1 or TRBD2 (5 bases each). Trimming took 1 base from V and 5 from J, leaving 11 bases between them. The germline V gene has CDR1 SEHNR and CDR2 FQNEAQ (reference sequence). This CDR3 is built from 14 residues. CDR3 region: CASSLVGVEETQYF. CDR3 DNA: TGTGCCAGCAGCTTAGTGGGGGTCGAGGAGACCCAGTACTTC.

This clone was picked up one time. V and J are TRBV15 and TRBJ1-4; D may be TRBD1 (5 bases). This CDR3 has 16 amino acids. The germline V gene encodes CDR1 LNHNV and CDR2 YYDKDF (reference sequence). Trimming removed 0 bases from V and 8 bases from J, with 16 bases in between. CDR3 amino acids: CATSRDLEGLGEKLFF. The CDR3 DNA is TGTGCCACCAGCAGAGATCTAGAGGGGTTGGGCGAAAAACTGTTTTTT.

The rearrangement uses TRBV6-1 and TRBJ2-7; TRBD1 might be the D (5 bases). V lost 4 bases, J lost 2 bases, and 12 bases lay in between. This CDR3 has 14 amino acids. From germline, CDR1 is MNHNS and CDR2 SASEGT. In DNA form, the CDR3 reads TGTGCCAGCAGTGTAAAGGGGTCGACCTACGAGCAGTACTTC. Amino acids: CASSVKGSTYEQYF.

In regard to this clone: The sample has other DNA sequences that encode this CDR3 too. This chain links TRBV5-1 with TRBJ1-1; no clear D gene. The CDR3 is 11 residues long. Trimming stripped 2 bases from V and 6 bases from J, with 5 bases between. CDR1 is SGHRS, CDR2 YFSETQ, per germline. The CDR3 loop reads CASSLGAEAFF. The CDR3 region has the DNA TGCGCCAGCAGCTTAGGAGCTGAAGCTTTCTTT.

V gene TRBV25-1 combines with J gene TRBJ2-7; D remains ambiguous. V gave up 4 bases and J gave up 2 bases, with 9 bases separating them. Germline assignment: CDR1 MGHDK and CDR2 SYGVNS. The CDR3 has 13 amino acids. The DNA of the CDR3 is TGTGCCAGCAGTGCTTCCCACACCTACGAGCAGTACTTC. Translating it yields CASSASHTYEQYF.

This clone has more than one count but fewer than ten. The chain joins TRBV7-9 to TRBJ1-2; TRBD1 matches 7 bases. The CDR3 contains 16 residues. Germline V gives CDR1 SEHNR, CDR2 FQNEAQ (reference sequence). The V and J ends lost 4 bases and 6 bases, in that order; junction bases with no gene match: 14. Here the CDR3 reads CASSSVLTGTVDGYTF. Written as DNA, the CDR3 is TGTGCCAGCAGCTCAGTATTAACCGGGACAGTGGATGGCTACACCTTC. The complete variable domain, with remaining parts taken from reference TRBV7-9 and TRBJ1-2, reads DTGVSQNPRHKITKRGQNVTFRCDPISEHNRLYWYRQTLGQGPEFLTYFQNEAQLEKSRLLSDRFSAERPKGSFSTLEIQRTEQGDSAMYLCASSSVLTGTVDGYTFGSGTRLTVV.